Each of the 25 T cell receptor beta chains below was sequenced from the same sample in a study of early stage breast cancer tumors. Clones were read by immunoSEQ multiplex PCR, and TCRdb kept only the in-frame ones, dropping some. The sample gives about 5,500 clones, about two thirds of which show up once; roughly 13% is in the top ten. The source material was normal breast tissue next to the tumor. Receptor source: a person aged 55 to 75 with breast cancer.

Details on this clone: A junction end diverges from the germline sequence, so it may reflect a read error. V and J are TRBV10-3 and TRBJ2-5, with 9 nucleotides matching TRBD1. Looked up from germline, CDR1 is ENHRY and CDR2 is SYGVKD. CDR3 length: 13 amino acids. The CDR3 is CVISPDRGETQYF. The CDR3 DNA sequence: TGTGTCATCAGTCCGGACAGGGGAGAGACCCAGTACTTC.

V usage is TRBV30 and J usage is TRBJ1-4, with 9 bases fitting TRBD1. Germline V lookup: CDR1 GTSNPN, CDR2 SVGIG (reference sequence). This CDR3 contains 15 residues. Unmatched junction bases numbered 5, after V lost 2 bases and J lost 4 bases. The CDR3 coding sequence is TGTGCCTGGAGTTTCCAGACAGGGGGTAATGAAAAACTGTTTTTT. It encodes CAWSFQTGGNEKLFF.

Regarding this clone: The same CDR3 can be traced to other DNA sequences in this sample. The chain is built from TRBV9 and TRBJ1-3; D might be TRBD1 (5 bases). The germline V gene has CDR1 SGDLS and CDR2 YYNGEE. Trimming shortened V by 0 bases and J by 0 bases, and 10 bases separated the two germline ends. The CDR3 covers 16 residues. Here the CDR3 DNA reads TGTGCCAGCAGCGTAGTGGGACGTAGCTCTGGAAACACCATATATTTT. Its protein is CASSVVGRSSGNTIYF.

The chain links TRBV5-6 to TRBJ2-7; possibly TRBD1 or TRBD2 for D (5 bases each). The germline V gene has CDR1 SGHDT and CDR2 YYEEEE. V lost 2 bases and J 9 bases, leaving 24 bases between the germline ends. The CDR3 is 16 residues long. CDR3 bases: TGTGCCAGCAGCTTAACCCGGGACCCGAATACATGGGGGCAGTACTTC. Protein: CASSLTRDPNTWGQYF. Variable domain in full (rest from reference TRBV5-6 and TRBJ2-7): DAGVTQSPTHLIKTRGQQVTLRCSPKSGHDTVSWYQQALGQGPQFIFQYYEEEERQRGNFPDRFSGHQFPNYSSELNVNALLLGDSALYLCASSLTRDPNTWGQYFGPGTRLTVT.

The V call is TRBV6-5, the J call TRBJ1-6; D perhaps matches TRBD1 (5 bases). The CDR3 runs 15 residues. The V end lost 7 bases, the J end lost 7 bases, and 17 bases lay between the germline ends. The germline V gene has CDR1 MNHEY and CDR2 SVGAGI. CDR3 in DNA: TGTGCCAGCAAACTACGGGGGGTGAACAATTCACCCCTCCACTTT. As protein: CASKLRGVNNSPLHF.

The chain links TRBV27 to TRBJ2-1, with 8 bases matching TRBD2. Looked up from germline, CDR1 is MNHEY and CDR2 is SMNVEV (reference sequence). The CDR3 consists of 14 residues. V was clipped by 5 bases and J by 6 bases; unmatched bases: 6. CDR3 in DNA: TGTGCCAGCAGTCTAGCGCGGGGGGCCAATGAGCAGTTCTTC. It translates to CASSLARGANEQFF.

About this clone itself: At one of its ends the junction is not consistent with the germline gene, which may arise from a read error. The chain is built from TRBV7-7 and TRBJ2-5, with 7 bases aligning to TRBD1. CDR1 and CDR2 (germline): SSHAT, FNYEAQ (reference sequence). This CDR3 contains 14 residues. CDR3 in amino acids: CASSHSDRIETQYF. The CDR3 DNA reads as TGTGCTAGCAGCCATTCGGACAGGATAGAGACCCAGTACTTC.

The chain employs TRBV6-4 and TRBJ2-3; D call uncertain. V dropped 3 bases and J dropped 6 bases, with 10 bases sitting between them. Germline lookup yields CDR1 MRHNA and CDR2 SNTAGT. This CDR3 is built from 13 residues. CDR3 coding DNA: TGTGCCAGCAGTGAAGCGCCGACCGATACGCAGTATTTT. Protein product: CASSEAPTDTQYF.

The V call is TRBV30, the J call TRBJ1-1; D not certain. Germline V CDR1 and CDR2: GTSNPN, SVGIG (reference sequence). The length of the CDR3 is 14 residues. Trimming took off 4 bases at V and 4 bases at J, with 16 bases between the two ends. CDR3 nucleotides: TGTGCCTGGATTAAGAAAGGTACGGGCACTGAAGCTTTCTTT. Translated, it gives CAWIKKGTGTEAFF.

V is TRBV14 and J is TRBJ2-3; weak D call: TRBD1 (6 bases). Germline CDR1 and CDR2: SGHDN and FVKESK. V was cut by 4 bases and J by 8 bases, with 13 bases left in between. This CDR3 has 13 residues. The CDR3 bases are TGTGCCAGCAGCCGATCTAGGGGGACTACGCAGTATTTT. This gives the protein CASSRSRGTTQYF.

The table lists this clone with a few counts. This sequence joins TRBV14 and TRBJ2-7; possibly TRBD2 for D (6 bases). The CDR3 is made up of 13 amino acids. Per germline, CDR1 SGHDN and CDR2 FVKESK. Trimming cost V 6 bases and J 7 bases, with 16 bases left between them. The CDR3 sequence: CASSSSRGSEQYF. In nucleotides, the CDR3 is TGTGCCAGCAGTTCGAGTCGGGGGTCAGAGCAGTACTTC.

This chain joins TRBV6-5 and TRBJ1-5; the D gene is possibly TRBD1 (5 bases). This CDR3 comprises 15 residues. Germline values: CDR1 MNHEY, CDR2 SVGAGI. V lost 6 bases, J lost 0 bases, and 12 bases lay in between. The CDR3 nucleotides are TGTGCCAGCAGGATCAGGGCCTATAGCAATCAGCCCCAGCATTTT. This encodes CASRIRAYSNQPQHF.

CDR3 nucleotide sequence: TGTGCCAGCAGCTTAGGGCCTTCTGCGGGGTACAATGAGCAGTTCTTC. This gives the protein CASSLGPSAGYNEQFF. The V and J genes are TRBV11-3 and TRBJ2-1, with D tentatively TRBD2 (6 bases). CDR1 SGHNT and CDR2 YENEEA come from the germline V gene. V was clipped by 1 base and J by 4 bases, with 14 bases between them. The CDR3 loop spans 16 amino acids.

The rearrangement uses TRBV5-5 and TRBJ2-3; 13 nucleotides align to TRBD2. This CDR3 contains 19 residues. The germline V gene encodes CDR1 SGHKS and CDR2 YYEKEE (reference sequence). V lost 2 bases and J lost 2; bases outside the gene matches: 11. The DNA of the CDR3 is TGTGCCAGCAGCTTACTAGCGGGAGGGCTCCCCGGAGTCACAGATACGCAGTATTTT. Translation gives CASSLLAGGLPGVTDTQYF.

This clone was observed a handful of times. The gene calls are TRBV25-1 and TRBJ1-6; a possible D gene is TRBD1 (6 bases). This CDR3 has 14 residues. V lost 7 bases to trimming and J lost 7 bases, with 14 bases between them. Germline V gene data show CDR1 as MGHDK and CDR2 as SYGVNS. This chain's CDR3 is CASTPQGRNSPLHF. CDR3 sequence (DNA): TGTGCCAGCACCCCTCAGGGGAGGAATTCACCCCTCCACTTT.

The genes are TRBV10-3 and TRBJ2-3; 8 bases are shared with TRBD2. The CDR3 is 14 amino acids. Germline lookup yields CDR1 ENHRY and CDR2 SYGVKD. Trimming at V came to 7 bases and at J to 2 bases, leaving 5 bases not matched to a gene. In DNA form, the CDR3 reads TGTGCCATCAAACTAGCGGCGTCCACAGATACGCAGTATTTT. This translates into CAIKLAASTDTQYF.

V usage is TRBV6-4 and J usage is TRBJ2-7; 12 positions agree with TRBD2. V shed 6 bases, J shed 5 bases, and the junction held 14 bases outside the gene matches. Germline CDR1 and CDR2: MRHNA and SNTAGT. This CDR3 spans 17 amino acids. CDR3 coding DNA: TGTGCCAGCAGCGAGTCTCGGACTAGCGGGAACCCTGACGAGCAGTACTTC. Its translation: CASSESRTSGNPDEQYF.

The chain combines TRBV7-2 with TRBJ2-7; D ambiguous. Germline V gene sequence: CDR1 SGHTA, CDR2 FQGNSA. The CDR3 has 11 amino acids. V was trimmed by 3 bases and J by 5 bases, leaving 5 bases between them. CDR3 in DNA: TGTGCCAGCAGCTTTCGCGACGAGCAGTACTTC. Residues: CASSFRDEQYF.

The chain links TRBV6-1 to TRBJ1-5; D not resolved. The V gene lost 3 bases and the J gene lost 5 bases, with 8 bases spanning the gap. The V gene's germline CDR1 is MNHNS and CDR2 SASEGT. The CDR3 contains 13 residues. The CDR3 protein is CASSDSFDQPQHF. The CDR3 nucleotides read TGTGCCAGCAGTGACAGCTTCGATCAGCCCCAGCATTTT.

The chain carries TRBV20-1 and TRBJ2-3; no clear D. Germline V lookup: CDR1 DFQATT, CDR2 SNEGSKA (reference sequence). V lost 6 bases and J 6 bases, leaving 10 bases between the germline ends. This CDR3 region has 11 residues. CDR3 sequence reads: CSAKNGDTQYF. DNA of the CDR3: TGCAGTGCCAAAAATGGGGATACGCAGTATTTT.

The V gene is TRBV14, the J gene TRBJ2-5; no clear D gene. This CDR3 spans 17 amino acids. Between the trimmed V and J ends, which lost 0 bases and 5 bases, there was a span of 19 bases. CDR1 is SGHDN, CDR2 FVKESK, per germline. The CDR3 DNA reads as TGTGCCAGCAGCCAAGATCAACTTTCTCTCGCCGGGGAGACCCAGTACTTC. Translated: CASSQDQLSLAGETQYF.

CDR3 bases: TGCAGCGTTTCAGGACTAGCGGGAGTTGGTGAGCAGTTCTTC. It translates to CSVSGLAGVGEQFF. V and J are TRBV29-1 and TRBJ2-1; 13 bases are a match to TRBD2. Germline assignment: CDR1 SQVTM and CDR2 ANQGSEA. The ends lost 5 bases at V and 9 bases at J; junction bases unmatched: 7. The CDR3 totals 14 residues.

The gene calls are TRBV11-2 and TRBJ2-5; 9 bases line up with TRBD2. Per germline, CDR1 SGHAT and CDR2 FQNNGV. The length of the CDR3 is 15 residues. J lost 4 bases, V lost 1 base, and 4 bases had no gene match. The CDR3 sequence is CASSLGGRAGETQYF. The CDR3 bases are TGTGCCAGCAGCTTAGGCGGGAGGGCCGGAGAGACCCAGTACTTC.

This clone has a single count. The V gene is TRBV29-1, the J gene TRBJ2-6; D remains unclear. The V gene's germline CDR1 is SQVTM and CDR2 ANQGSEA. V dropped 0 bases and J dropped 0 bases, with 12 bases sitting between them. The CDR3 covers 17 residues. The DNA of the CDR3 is TGCAGCGTTGAAGATTCCCAGTTTTACTCTGGGGCCAACGTCCTGACTTTC. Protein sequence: CSVEDSQFYSGANVLTF.

Here the CDR3 DNA reads TGTGCCAGCAGCTTAGGGCCCCTAGGGCGGTTCTTC. Translating it yields CASSLGPLGRFF. This chain joins TRBV11-2 and TRBJ2-1; D not resolved. There are 12 residues in the CDR3. The ends were cut back, 1 base at V and 15 bases at J, with 13 bases in the middle. Germline CDR1 reads SGHAT; CDR2 reads FQNNGV.